One and the same sample provided the 24 T cell receptor beta chains below, sequenced in a study of shared clonotypes between healthy human individuals. The data were produced by immunoSEQ multiplex PCR, yet TCRdb's version contains in-frame clones alone and is incomplete. The sample yields 450,000 to 500,000 clones, roughly 78% seen once. What was sequenced was PBMCs. These receptors were obtained from a woman in her thirties or forties in good health. Some clones in this sample may be carry-over from other donors' samples.

J is TRBJ2-1 and V is TRBV11-1, with TRBD2 matching over 9 bases. Germline V gene sequence: CDR1 SGHAT, CDR2 FQDESV (reference sequence). The CDR3 has 17 residues. Trimming cost V 0 bases and J 9 bases; bases outside gene matches: 12. The DNA of the CDR3 is TGTGCCAGCAGCTTAGCGAGAGGGCGGGAGGGCCAAGGTGAGCAGTTCTTC. Amino acid sequence: CASSLARGREGQGEQFF.

Turning to this clone: The sample has other DNA sequences that encode this CDR3 too. The chain combines TRBV29-1 with TRBJ1-1; 7 nucleotides align to TRBD1. J lost 3 bases, V lost 6 bases, and 7 bases had no gene match. CDR1 and CDR2 (germline): SQVTM, ANQGSEA. The CDR3 runs 13 residues. Written as DNA, the CDR3 is TGCAGCGTCCGGACAGGCGGAGACACTGAAGCTTTCTTT. Amino acids: CSVRTGGDTEAFF.

CDR3 sequence: CASSRQLRDRGGTETQYF. CDR3 coding DNA: TGTGCCAGCAGCCGCCAACTACGGGACAGGGGAGGGACGGAGACCCAGTACTTC. The genes are TRBV4-2 and TRBJ2-7; TRBD1 agrees at 10 bases. The end of the DNA is better explained by TRBJ2-5, so the J call may be wrong. Germline V lookup: CDR1 LGHNA, CDR2 YNFKEQ. The CDR3 length is 18 residues.

The genes are TRBV30 and TRBJ2-5; TRBD2 agrees at 8 bases. Germline-derived CDR1 and CDR2 are GTSNPN and SVGIG (reference sequence). The CDR3 sequence is 13 residues long. J was trimmed by 4 bases and V by 5 bases; bases with no gene match: 6. CDR3 bases: TGTGCCTGGGGGGGGCTAGCGGGAGAGACCCAGTACTTC. As protein: CAWGGLAGETQYF.

The chain combines TRBV19 with TRBJ1-1; 7 bases map to TRBD1. Germline loops: CDR1 LNHDA, CDR2 SQIVND (reference sequence). V shed 4 bases, J shed 7 bases, and the junction held 6 bases outside the gene matches. The CDR3 loop spans 13 amino acids. The CDR3 sequence is CASSSYRDSEAFF. The CDR3 DNA follows: TGTGCCAGTAGTAGCTACCGGGACAGTGAAGCTTTCTTT.

The V and J genes are TRBV2 and TRBJ2-2, with D unresolved. The CDR3 sequence is 17 residues long. With 2 bases removed from V and 4 bases from J, the gap between germline ends came to 17 bases. The V gene's germline CDR1 is SNHLY and CDR2 FYNNEI. The CDR3 DNA reads as TGTGCCAGCAGTGAATCCCTATTTCGGGCCGTCACCGGGGAGCTGTTTTTT. Translation: CASSESLFRAVTGELFF.

This clone was observed a few times. The chain recombines TRBV5-4 with TRBJ2-3; D is perhaps TRBD2 (5 bases). The germline V and J ends were trimmed by 0 bases and 0 bases, with 11 bases remaining between them. Germline-derived CDR1 and CDR2 are SGHNT and YYREEE (reference sequence). The CDR3 sequence is 16 residues long. In DNA, the CDR3 is TGTGCCAGCAGCTTGGCCGGACTCACTAGCACAGATACGCAGTATTTT. Encoded protein: CASSLAGLTSTDTQYF. The full variable domain, with the rest looked up from reference TRBV5-4 and TRBJ2-3, is ETGVTQSPTHLIKTRGQQVTLRCSSQSGHNTVSWYQQALGQGPQFIFQYYREEENGRGNFPPRFSGLQFPNYSSELNVNALELDDSALYLCASSLAGLTSTDTQYFGPGTRLTVL.

The V and J genes are TRBV27 and TRBJ2-7, with TRBD1 matching over 8 bases. Germline loops: CDR1 MNHEY, CDR2 SMNVEV (reference sequence). With V trimmed by 3 bases and J by 4 bases, 5 bases remained unmatched. The length of the CDR3 is 14 residues. The CDR3 reads CASSLQGAGYEQYF. CDR3 nucleotide sequence: TGTGCCAGCAGTTTGCAGGGGGCGGGGTACGAGCAGTACTTC.

V is TRBV28 and J is TRBJ2-7; possible D gene TRBD1, 6 bases. CDR3 size: 14 residues. Germline lookup yields CDR1 MDHEN and CDR2 SYDVKM. V gave up 3 bases and J gave up 3 bases, with 12 bases separating them. CDR3 nucleotides: TGTGCCAGCAGTTTCCCCGGCAGGGGCTACGAGCAGTACTTC. Translating gives CASSFPGRGYEQYF.

The DNA of the CDR3 is TGTGCCAGCAGCGACAGCGAATACGCGGGGGAGCAGTACTTC. Translated, it gives CASSDSEYAGEQYF. J is TRBJ2-7 and V is TRBV2; possibly TRBD2 for D (6 bases). This CDR3 spans 14 amino acids. V shed 6 bases and J shed 7 bases, with 19 bases lying between them. Germline CDR1 is SNHLY and CDR2 is FYNNEI. The whole variable domain, remainder taken from reference TRBV2 and TRBJ2-7, is EPEVTQTPSHQVTQMGQEVILRCVPISNHLYFYWYRQILGQKVEFLVSFYNNEISEKSEIFDDQFSVERPDGSNFTLKIRSTKLEDSAMYFCASSDSEYAGEQYFGPGTRLTVT.

Only one count was recorded for this clone. V gene TRBV5-6 combines with J gene TRBJ2-3, with 8 bases aligning to TRBD2. The V segment lost 4 bases and the J segment 0 bases; nucleotides outside the gene matches: 13. The CDR3 loop spans 18 amino acids. CDR1 is SGHDT, CDR2 YYEEEE, per germline. CDR3: CASSPRLLLAVSTDTQYF. CDR3 DNA sequence: TGTGCCAGCAGCCCTCGTCTACTACTAGCGGTTAGCACAGATACGCAGTATTTT.

CDR3 coding DNA: TGTGCCATCATCTCCGGGACAGGGCTTAATGGCTACACCTTC. Translating gives CAIISGTGLNGYTF. This chain connects TRBV10-3 to TRBJ1-2, with 9 nucleotides matching TRBD1. The CDR3 is 14 residues long. Germline CDR1 and CDR2: ENHRY and SYGVKD. V lost 7 bases and J lost 6; bases outside the gene matches: 9.

The chain links TRBV6-5 to TRBJ2-2; D not resolved. The V end was cut by 3 bases, the J end by 1 base, with 12 bases between. The germline V gene encodes CDR1 MNHEY and CDR2 SVGAGI. The CDR3 totals 16 residues. In nucleotides, the CDR3 is TGTGCCAGCAGTTATTACTACACTATGAACACCGGGGAGCTGTTTTTT. Translated, it gives CASSYYYTMNTGELFF.

The V call is TRBV30, the J call TRBJ2-7, with TRBD1 identical over 7 bases. The V segment lost 3 bases and the J segment 5 bases; nucleotides outside the gene matches: 7. Per germline, CDR1 GTSNPN and CDR2 SVGIG (reference sequence). The CDR3 runs 13 residues. This chain's CDR3 is CAWREDRAHEQYF. The CDR3 DNA follows: TGTGCCTGGAGAGAAGACAGGGCCCACGAGCAGTACTTC.

The J gene is TRBJ2-1, the V gene TRBV2; D gene uncertain. The CDR3 runs 14 residues. The ends were cut back, 5 bases at V and 6 bases at J, with 14 bases in the middle. Germline values: CDR1 SNHLY, CDR2 FYNNEI. The CDR3: CASSSVRGGNEQFF. The DNA of the CDR3 is TGTGCCAGCAGTTCAGTCCGAGGCGGCAATGAGCAGTTCTTC.

The rearrangement joins TRBV2 to TRBJ1-4; 9 positions match TRBD1. V lost 5 bases, J lost 0 bases, and 7 bases stayed unmatched. Germline lookup yields CDR1 SNHLY and CDR2 FYNNEI. The CDR3 is 17 amino acids. Here the CDR3 reads CASSQGTGTATNEKLFF. In DNA form, the CDR3 reads TGTGCCAGCAGTCAGGGGACAGGGACCGCAACTAATGAAAAACTGTTTTTT.

This clone has just one count. CDR3 sequence: CASSIEGGTGLYEQYF. In DNA form, the CDR3 reads TGTGCCAGTAGTATAGAGGGCGGGACCGGGTTATACGAGCAGTACTTC. This chain connects TRBV19 to TRBJ2-7, with D perhaps TRBD2 (6 bases). CDR1 is LNHDA, CDR2 SQIVND, per germline (reference sequence). V was pared by 0 bases and J by 4 bases, with 16 bases between. The CDR3 totals 16 residues.

This clone was found once. The J gene is TRBJ2-1, the V gene TRBV29-1, with D maybe TRBD2 (7 bases). The germline V and J ends were trimmed by 4 bases and 4 bases, with 20 bases remaining between them. The CDR3 runs to 16 residues. Per the germline V gene, CDR1 is SQVTM and CDR2 is ANQGSEA. The CDR3 loop is CSVVQSGAGVYNEQFF. For the CDR3, the DNA is TGCAGCGTTGTGCAGTCGGGGGCGGGAGTTTACAATGAGCAGTTCTTC.

The chain recombines TRBV7-9 with TRBJ2-2; D is perhaps TRBD1 (6 bases). Germline V gene sequence: CDR1 SEHNR, CDR2 FQNEAQ (reference sequence). The V gene lost 5 bases and the J gene lost 5 bases, with 27 bases spanning the gap. This CDR3 has 19 amino acids. This CDR3 reads CASSARQMWQDSRTGELFF. As DNA, the CDR3 is TGTGCCAGCAGCGCACGGCAAATGTGGCAGGACAGCCGGACCGGGGAGCTGTTTTTT.

The genes are TRBV5-1 and TRBJ1-3, with a possible D match to TRBD1 (5 bases). Germline V CDR1 and CDR2: SGHRS, YFSETQ. V gave up 4 bases and J gave up 0 bases, with 14 bases separating them. This CDR3 region has 16 residues. This chain's CDR3 is CASSGEGFSSGNTIYF. Written as DNA, the CDR3 is TGCGCCAGCAGCGGCGAGGGGTTTAGCTCTGGAAACACCATATATTTT.

The V call is TRBV29-1, the J call TRBJ2-1, with 11 bases aligning to TRBD2. Trimming removed 6 bases from V and 7 bases from J; junction bases left unmatched: 11. The length of the CDR3 is 15 residues. From germline, CDR1 is SQVTM and CDR2 ANQGSEA. CDR3 DNA sequence: TGCAGCGTCGCCCCTAGTAGCGGGAGGGGGAATGAGCAGTTCTTC. It encodes CSVAPSSGRGNEQFF.

The chain combines TRBV29-1 with TRBJ1-2; D uncertain. CDR1 SQVTM and CDR2 ANQGSEA come from the germline V gene. V lost 5 bases and J lost 1, with 11 bases in between. The length of the CDR3 is 13 residues. CDR3 region: CSVSEGNNYGYTF. DNA of the CDR3: TGCAGCGTTTCGGAGGGAAATAACTATGGCTACACCTTC.

Remarks on this clone: The junction shows a germline mismatch at one end, possibly a read error. The chain's CDR3 is CASSLGLAGVGEQFF. DNA of the CDR3: TGTGCTAGCAGCTTAGGACTAGCGGGAGTCGGGGAGCAGTTCTTC. The chain is built from TRBV7-7 and TRBJ2-1, with 13 bases identical to TRBD2. The CDR3 extends over 15 amino acids. The germline CDR1 and CDR2 sequences are SSHAT and FNYEAQ (reference sequence). Drawing the rest from reference TRBV7-7 and TRBJ2-1, the complete variable domain is GAGVSQSPRYKVTKRGQDVTLRCDPISSHATLYWYQQALGQGPEFLTYFNYEAQPDKSGLPSDRFSAERPEGSISTLTIQRTEQRDSAMYRCASSLGLAGVGEQFFGPGTRLTVL.

The rearrangement links TRBV30 to TRBJ2-7; 9 bases agree with TRBD1. J gave up 1 base and V 3 bases, and 7 bases lay outside the gene matches. The length of the CDR3 is 15 residues. The V gene's germline CDR1 is GTSNPN and CDR2 SVGIG (reference sequence). CDR3 nucleotide sequence: TGTGCCTGGAGGCCGGACAGGGGCGAGTCCTACGAGCAGTACTTC. This translates into CAWRPDRGESYEQYF.